The present T cell receptor (beta chain) was sequenced within a study of T-cell memory formation after mild COVID-19. The V gene lost 4 bases and the J gene lost 9 bases, with 11 bases spanning the gap. Germline lookup yields CDR1 SGHKS and CDR2 YYEKEE (reference sequence). The CDR3 covers 12 residues. About this clonotype itself: Its antigen is currently unknown.

Study-wide results and limits: Second-wave clones with a day 37 peak had unconfirmed SARS-CoV-2 specificity. In pre-infection memory, a portion of responding clones appeared, which suggested that cross-reactive memory joined.

In TCRdb, the 5' RACE reads were re-called with MiXCR into one record per CDR3 protein. The table lists fewer than 60,000 distinct CDR3 sequences, around a quarter of them singletons. Material for sequencing was PBMCs or a T cell subset sorted from them (not recorded which). This sequence originates from a man aged 18-30 years who had mild COVID-19 (a few samples of this study predate the infection). Cell type and time point are not known. V usage is TRBV5-5 and J usage is TRBJ2-1, with a possible D match to TRBD2 (6 bases). The CDR3 DNA follows: TGTGCCAGCAGCACTCGACTAGTTGAGCAGTTCTTC. Protein sequence: CASSTRLVEQFF.